A single sample gave rise to the 32 T cell receptor beta chains below, sequenced in a study of human T cells and chemical hapten exposure. TCRdb re-analysed the RACE reads in MiXCR, keeping a single row per CDR3 protein. The sample contains over 70,000 distinct CDR3 sequences, roughly 10% of which appear only once. Time point given: patch test 2, 6 weeks after DPC sensitization. Treatment defined: therapeutic diphenylcyclopropenone sensitization with weekly scalp DPC. The specimen was whole blood, collected in connection with sensitization to the hapten diphenylcyclopropenone (DPC). The receptors stem from a man younger than 35 with alopecia areata. Some clones in this sample may be carry-over from other donors' samples.

The chain employs TRBV28 and TRBJ2-5; no clear D. This CDR3 has 13 residues. CDR1 and CDR2 from the germline V gene are MDHEN and SYDVKM. V was shortened by 0 bases and J by 5 bases, with 7 bases between the two germline ends. CDR3 in DNA: TGTGCCAGCAGTTTATGGGGAAAGGAGACCCAGTACTTC. Its translation is CASSLWGKETQYF.

This clonotype was picked up a small number of times. The chain has TRBV5-8 and TRBJ1-5, with TRBD1 as a possible D gene (5 bases). CDR1 and CDR2 (germline): SGHTS, YDEGEE. V gave up 4 bases and J gave up 2 bases, with 10 bases separating them. The CDR3 has 14 amino acids. CDR3 residues: CASSMGGGNQPQHF. The CDR3 DNA follows: TGTGCCAGCAGCATGGGGGGTGGCAATCAGCCCCAGCATTTT. The full variable domain, in which reference TRBV5-8 and TRBJ1-5 provide the parts outside the CDR3, is EAGVTQSPTHLIKTRGQQATLRCSPISGHTSVYWYQQALGLGLQFLLWYDEGEERNRGNFPPRFSGRQFPNYSSELNVNALELEDSALYLCASSMGGGNQPQHFGDGTRLSIL.

This clonotype was detected a few times. CDR3 residues: CASSPYRDKEVQQYF. In nucleotides, the CDR3 is TGTGCCAGCAGCCCCTACCGGGACAAAGAAGTCCAGCAGTACTTC. J is TRBJ2-4 and V is TRBV14; D may be TRBD1 (6 bases). This CDR3 has 15 amino acids. In germline, CDR1 is SGHDN, CDR2 FVKESK. Trimming removed 4 bases from V and 13 bases from J, with 23 bases in between.

There are a few counts of this clonotype. The chain carries TRBV28 and TRBJ2-7; maybe TRBD2 (6 bases). CDR1 is MDHEN, CDR2 SYDVKM, per germline. The CDR3 sequence is 14 residues long. V was pared by 6 bases and J by 3 bases, with 15 bases between. The CDR3 is CASRGGRVFYEQYF. The DNA for the CDR3 is TGTGCCAGCAGGGGGGGACGGGTGTTCTACGAGCAGTACTTC.

This clonotype was picked up many times. The rearrangement joins TRBV7-6 to TRBJ1-3; D unresolved. The CDR3 contains 16 residues. CDR1 and CDR2 (germline): SGHVS, FNYEAQ. V lost 4 bases and J lost 0, with 13 bases in between. DNA of the CDR3: TGTGCCAGCAGCTCCAGCAGGTTAATCTCTGGAAACACCATATATTTT. This sequence encodes CASSSSRLISGNTIYF.

This clonotype was seen only a few times. In DNA, the CDR3 is TGCAGTGCTAGTGGGTACCCCGCCAACTACGAGCAGTACGTC. Protein sequence: CSASGYPANYEQYV. V is TRBV20-1 and J is TRBJ2-7; no firm D call. Germline CDR1 is DFQATT and CDR2 is SNEGSKA (reference sequence). This CDR3 comprises 14 residues. Trimming removed 3 bases at V and 3 bases at J, with 15 bases between.

This clonotype was seen ten or more times. The chain couples TRBV27 to TRBJ2-6; unclear D gene. The germline V gene encodes CDR1 MNHEY and CDR2 SMNVEV (reference sequence). The CDR3 runs 15 residues. Trimming took off 6 bases at V and 1 base at J, with 10 bases between the two ends. The CDR3 is CASRTAVSGANVLTF. CDR3 DNA sequence: TGTGCCAGCAGGACCGCGGTATCTGGGGCCAACGTCCTGACTTTC.

Ten or more counts support this clonotype. The J gene is TRBJ1-5, the V gene TRBV28, with TRBD1 as a possible D gene (5 bases). Germline loops: CDR1 MDHEN, CDR2 SYDVKM. The ends were cut back, 11 bases at V and 0 bases at J, with 17 bases in the middle. This CDR3 spans 15 amino acids. The CDR3 DNA sequence: TGTGCCTCTCGTCGGGGGTCCCTTAGCAATCAGCCCCAGCATTTT. Translating gives CASRRGSLSNQPQHF. The entire variable domain, with the rest obtained from reference TRBV28 and TRBJ1-5, is as follows: DVKVTQSSRYLVKRTGEKVFLECVQDMDHENMFWYRQDPGLGLRLIYFSYDVKMKEKGDIPEGYSVSREKKERFSLILESASTNQTSMYLCASRRGSLSNQPQHFGDGTRLSIL.

This rearrangement joins TRBV3-1 to TRBJ2-5; D gene unclear. From germline, CDR1 is LGHDT and CDR2 YNNKEL (reference sequence). V gave up 7 bases and J gave up 5 bases, with 14 bases separating them. The CDR3 runs 13 residues. This CDR3 reads CASMNQMGETQYF. CDR3 bases: TGTGCCAGCATGAACCAAATGGGGGAGACCCAGTACTTC.

Regarding this clonotype: A read error may explain this, as a much larger clone is one base away. The chain joins TRBV29-1 to TRBJ1-1; TRBD1 matches 10 bases. The CDR3 sequence is 9 residues long. CDR1 and CDR2 (germline): SQVTM, ANQGSEA. The trim removed 8 bases at V and 11 bases at J, leaving 2 bases unmatched. DNA for the CDR3: TGCAGCATGGACAGGGGGGCTTTCTTT. Its translation is CSMDRGAFF.

This clonotype has more than one count but fewer than ten. The CDR3 DNA follows: TGTGCCGTTCGGGACACCGGAGAAGGACCCCTCCACTTT. Translated: CAVRDTGEGPLHF. This chain uses TRBV10-3 with TRBJ1-6, with D perhaps TRBD1 (6 bases). CDR1 is ENHRY, CDR2 SYGVKD, per germline. The CDR3 totals 13 residues. V was cut by 11 bases and J by 12 bases, with 20 bases left in between.

The V call is TRBV10-3, the J call TRBJ2-7, with D maybe TRBD1 (5 bases). Trimming stripped 6 bases from V and 2 bases from J, with 14 bases between. The CDR3 is made up of 14 amino acids. Germline V gene data show CDR1 as ENHRY and CDR2 as SYGVKD. DNA for the CDR3: TGTGCCATCAGAAAGGGGCGGTCGACCTACGAGCAGTACTTC. It yields the protein CAIRKGRSTYEQYF.

This chain joins TRBV29-1 and TRBJ2-7; D not certain. The CDR3 length is 13 residues. Deletions cut 4 bases from V and 5 bases from J, with 15 bases between. CDR1 and CDR2 from the germline V gene are SQVTM and ANQGSEA. The DNA of the CDR3 is TGCAGCGTTGGAGGTGGGTATCTCGACGAGCAGTACTTC. Translation: CSVGGGYLDEQYF.

This clonotype was observed a single time. J is TRBJ2-7 and V is TRBV29-1, with 10 bases that match TRBD1. V shed 5 bases, J shed 5 bases, and the junction held 6 bases outside the gene matches. The CDR3 covers 13 residues. The germline CDR1 and CDR2 sequences are SQVTM and ANQGSEA. This CDR3 is CSVSGQGVNEQYF. The CDR3 region has the DNA TGCAGCGTTTCCGGACAGGGGGTAAACGAGCAGTACTTC.

This clonotype occurred a few times. The chain is built from TRBV29-1 and TRBJ2-5, with D tentatively TRBD1 (5 bases). Germline loops: CDR1 SQVTM, CDR2 ANQGSEA. Deletions cut 4 bases from V and 5 bases from J, with 14 bases between. This CDR3 has 13 residues. The CDR3 here is CSVGGRAVETQYF. The CDR3 nucleotides are TGCAGCGTTGGGGGCAGGGCGGTTGAGACCCAGTACTTC. The full variable domain, its missing parts supplied by reference TRBV29-1 and TRBJ2-5, is SAVISQKPSRDICQRGTSLTIQCQVDSQVTMMFWYRQQPGQSLTLIATANQGSEATYESGFVIDKFPISRPNLTFSTLTVSNMSPEDSSIYLCSVGGRAVETQYFGPGTRLLVL.

Ten or more counts support this clonotype. The V and J genes are TRBV4-3 and TRBJ2-1; possible D gene TRBD2, 5 bases. The CDR3 consists of 11 residues. V was pared by 8 bases and J by 8 bases, with 10 bases between. Germline V gene data show CDR1 as LGHNA and CDR2 as YSLEER. In nucleotides, the CDR3 is TGCGCCAGCGCCGGGGTCGATGAGCAGTTCTTC. It yields the protein CASAGVDEQFF.

This clonotype was detected only a few times. This rearrangement joins TRBV18 to TRBJ1-4; weak D call: TRBD1 (5 bases). Per germline, CDR1 KGHSH and CDR2 LQKENI. The CDR3 is 17 residues long. With 5 bases removed from V and 0 bases from J, the gap between germline ends came to 16 bases. The CDR3 DNA reads TGTGCCAGCTCAAAAGGACACGACATTGCAACTAATGAAAAACTGTTTTTT. Translated, it gives CASSKGHDIATNEKLFF. Drawing the rest from reference TRBV18 and TRBJ1-4, the complete variable domain is NAGVMQNPRHLVRRRGQEARLRCSPMKGHSHVYWYRQLPEEGLKFMVYLQKENIIDESGMPKERFSAEFPKEGPSILRIQQVVRGDSAAYFCASSKGHDIATNEKLFFGSGTQLSVL.

This clonotype appeared many times. The V gene is TRBV6-5, the J gene TRBJ1-1; D is possibly TRBD1 (6 bases). The CDR3 has 20 amino acids. Germline V CDR1 and CDR2: MNHEY, SVGAGI. V lost 1 base, J lost 0 bases, and 24 bases lay in between. CDR3 sequence reads: CASSYYWTAIGVNVNTEAFF. DNA for the CDR3: TGTGCCAGCAGTTACTACTGGACAGCGATAGGAGTCAATGTGAACACTGAAGCTTTCTTT.

This chain uses TRBV12-3 or TRBV12-4 with TRBJ2-3; TRBD1 matches 8 bases. Trimming removed 6 bases from V and 4 bases from J; junction bases left unmatched: 9. This CDR3 spans 15 amino acids. CDR3 loop: CASRLNRDRPDTQYF. The CDR3 nucleotides are TGTGCCAGCAGATTAAACCGGGACAGGCCAGATACGCAGTATTTT.

This clonotype was seen at least ten times. The chain links TRBV7-2 to TRBJ2-3; TRBD1 is a possible D gene (5 bases). The germline CDR1 and CDR2 sequences are SGHTA and FQGNSA. Trimming took 0 bases from V and 1 from J, leaving 5 bases between them. CDR3 length: 14 residues. The CDR3 here is CASSLARGTDTQYF. DNA of the CDR3: TGTGCCAGCAGCTTAGCCAGGGGCACAGATACGCAGTATTTT.

This clonotype was recorded many times. The J gene is TRBJ2-1, the V gene TRBV7-8; D gene uncertain. V was cut by 1 base and J by 9 bases, with 19 bases left in between. Germline V gene lookup returns CDR1 SGHVS and CDR2 FQNEAQ. This CDR3 contains 16 residues. CDR3 in DNA: TGTGCCAGCAGCTTAGAACGGTCGCTTGGGTGGGGTGAGCAGTTCTTC. It yields the protein CASSLERSLGWGEQFF.

The V and J genes are TRBV11-2 and TRBJ2-7; unclear D gene. Per the germline V gene, CDR1 is SGHAT and CDR2 is FQNNGV. The CDR3 extends over 12 amino acids. V lost 7 bases and J lost 3, with 10 bases in between. The CDR3 reads CASKGLNYEQYF. The CDR3, as DNA: TGTGCCAGCAAGGGCCTTAACTACGAGCAGTACTTC.

Only a few counts were recorded for this clonotype. The chain employs TRBV28 and TRBJ1-1; no firm D call. The length of the CDR3 is 10 residues. Between the trimmed V and J ends, which lost 8 bases and 6 bases, there was a span of 7 bases. Germline lookup yields CDR1 MDHEN and CDR2 SYDVKM. The CDR3 nucleotides read TGTGCCAGCTCTAGAGCTGAAGCTTTCTTT. This sequence encodes CASSRAEAFF.

This clonotype has ten or more counts. The rearrangement joins TRBV6-1 to TRBJ1-3; no definite D call. CDR3 length: 15 amino acids. Germline CDR1 is MNHNS and CDR2 is SASEGT. V was shortened by 4 bases and J by 0 bases, with 10 bases between the two germline ends. This CDR3 reads CASSVIPSSGNTIYF. The CDR3 DNA reads TGTGCCAGCAGTGTCATCCCGAGCTCTGGAAACACCATATATTTT.

This clonotype has a count of ten or more. This chain connects TRBV28 to TRBJ2-7; 7 bases map to TRBD2. This CDR3 has 14 amino acids. With 0 bases clipped from V and 5 bases from J, the junction kept 4 bases outside the gene matches. Germline V gives CDR1 MDHEN, CDR2 SYDVKM. CDR3: CASSLWTSRDEQYF. In DNA, the CDR3 is TGTGCCAGCAGTTTATGGACTAGCAGAGACGAGCAGTACTTC.

The rearrangement uses TRBV27 and TRBJ1-1; D is uncertain. Germline CDR1 and CDR2: MNHEY and SMNVEV (reference sequence). CDR3 length equals 13 residues. The ends were cut back, 3 bases at V and 1 base at J, with 6 bases in the middle. The CDR3 DNA reads TGTGCCAGCAGTTTTGATTGGAACACTGAAGCTTTCTTT. This sequence encodes CASSFDWNTEAFF.

V usage is TRBV10-3 and J usage is TRBJ2-3; D is undetermined. The CDR3 spans 14 residues. Trimming shortened V by 5 bases and J by 2 bases, and 11 bases separated the two germline ends. Germline V gene lookup returns CDR1 ENHRY and CDR2 SYGVKD. CDR3 DNA: TGTGCCATCAGTCCGACTGCAAACACAGATACGCAGTATTTT. Its translation is CAISPTANTDTQYF.

The chain has TRBV7-3 and TRBJ2-3; D remains ambiguous. Trimming cost V 3 bases and J 4 bases, with 8 bases left between them. This CDR3 has 13 amino acids. CDR1 is SGHTA and CDR2 is FQGTGA in the germline V gene. The CDR3 DNA reads TGTGCCAGCAGCTTGCAGGCTTCAGATACGCAGTATTTT. Protein product: CASSLQASDTQYF.

The rearrangement joins TRBV5-5 to TRBJ2-7; TRBD2 aligns across 7 bases. CDR3 length: 14 amino acids. Trimming took 3 bases from V and 0 from J; bases not matched to a gene: 3. Germline loops: CDR1 SGHKS, CDR2 YYEKEE (reference sequence). In DNA form, the CDR3 reads TGTGCCAGCAGCTGGGAGGGAGCCTCCTACGAGCAGTACTTC. It encodes CASSWEGASYEQYF.

This chain joins TRBV12-5 and TRBJ1-1; TRBD1 agrees at 7 bases. Germline V gives CDR1 LGHNT, CDR2 FRNRAP. The trim removed 0 bases at V and 5 bases at J, leaving 6 bases unmatched. The CDR3 loop spans 15 amino acids. CDR3 coding DNA: TGTGCTAGTGGTTTGGTACAGGGGCGGAGGACTGAAGCTTTCTTT. It specifies CASGLVQGRRTEAFF.

This clonotype was counted between two and nine times. The gene calls are TRBV10-2 and TRBJ1-1, with D uncertain. Trimming shortened V by 3 bases and J by 3 bases, and 11 bases separated the two germline ends. This CDR3 is 14 amino acids long. The germline CDR1 and CDR2 sequences are WSHSY and SAAADI. The CDR3 region has the DNA TGCGCCAGCAGTGACCTAGGGTTGGACACTGAAGCTTTCTTT. This sequence encodes CASSDLGLDTEAFF.

This clonotype was seen at least ten times. This chain links TRBV6-5 with TRBJ2-7, with 10 positions matching TRBD2. The germline V gene encodes CDR1 MNHEY and CDR2 SVGAGI. The CDR3 is 14 residues long. V shed 6 bases and J 5 bases; nucleotides not matched to a gene: 7. The CDR3 DNA sequence: TGTGCCAGCAGCCCGGGACTAGCGATAAACGAGCAGTACGTC. The encoded protein is CASSPGLAINEQYV.